Below are 22 T cell receptor beta chains sequenced from a single sample in a study of human thymus T cells. Measured with immunoSEQ multiplex PCR; TCRdb has only the in-frame clones, and not every one. The sample lists around 120,000 clones; around 96% were seen once. Resections that were taken during corrective heart surgery supplied the thymus tissue. Sequencing was performed on thymus tissue. The source is a boy in the first two years of life with a congenital heart defect but otherwise immunologically healthy.

The V call is TRBV5-4, the J call TRBJ2-1; D is possibly TRBD2 (7 bases). The V and J ends lost 3 bases and 7 bases respectively, with 17 bases between them. Germline V lookup: CDR1 SGHNT, CDR2 YYREEE (reference sequence). CDR3 length: 15 amino acids. CDR3 DNA sequence: TGTGCCAGCAGCTGGGGGCGGGGGCCCGGGAATGAGCAGTTCTTC. The encoded protein is CASSWGRGPGNEQFF.

The genes are TRBV28 and TRBJ2-7, with D hard to call. V was shortened by 3 bases and J by 2 bases, with 11 bases between the two germline ends. Germline CDR1 and CDR2: MDHEN and SYDVKM. The length of the CDR3 is 14 residues. CDR3 region: CASSFTDFTYEQYF. The CDR3 coding sequence is TGTGCCAGCAGTTTTACAGACTTTACCTACGAGCAGTACTTC.

The chain links TRBV4-1 to TRBJ2-7, with D unresolved. Germline V gene sequence: CDR1 MGHRA, CDR2 YSYEKL. The CDR3 totals 16 residues. The V end was cut by 2 bases, the J end by 6 bases, with 20 bases between. The CDR3 region is CASSQKGWQDAREQYF. In nucleotides, the CDR3 is TGCGCCAGCAGCCAAAAGGGATGGCAGGATGCTCGCGAGCAGTACTTC.

This clone was recorded once. The chain uses TRBV7-9 and TRBJ2-7, with D unclear. From germline, CDR1 is SEHNR and CDR2 FQNEAQ (reference sequence). The CDR3 contains 18 residues. The V and J ends lost 3 bases and 2 bases respectively, with 23 bases between them. The CDR3 spells CASSFPRPSKSGTYEQYF. Written as DNA, the CDR3 is TGTGCCAGCAGCTTCCCTCGGCCGTCAAAATCGGGTACCTACGAGCAGTACTTC.

V gene TRBV27 combines with J gene TRBJ2-2; 12 bases fit TRBD2. Germline trimming cut 8 bases from V and 0 bases from J; bases unmatched to any gene: 13. The CDR3 runs to 19 residues. From germline, CDR1 is MNHEY and CDR2 SMNVEV (reference sequence). The DNA of the CDR3 is TGTGCCAGCCTGAACTTCGGGCTAGCGGGGGGGACGAACACCGGGGAGCTGTTTTTT. Amino acids: CASLNFGLAGGTNTGELFF.

The rearrangement uses TRBV5-4 and TRBJ1-2; 10 nucleotides agree with TRBD1. V was pared by 9 bases and J by 5 bases, with 10 bases of the junction left unmatched. Germline CDR1 reads SGHNT; CDR2 reads YYREEE (reference sequence). The CDR3 extends over 14 amino acids. Here the CDR3 reads CAKAWDRGLYGYTF. The CDR3 nucleotides are TGTGCCAAAGCTTGGGACAGGGGACTATATGGCTACACCTTC.

The chain combines TRBV4-3 with TRBJ1-4, with no clear D. Germline V gives CDR1 LGHNA, CDR2 YSLEER. This CDR3 is 17 amino acids long. Trimming left V 1 base short and J 0 bases short, with 12 bases between. Written as DNA, the CDR3 is TGCGCCAGCAGCCAAGGGGCAGCCGATGCAACTAATGAAAAACTGTTTTTT. Translating gives CASSQGAADATNEKLFF.

The rearrangement links TRBV7-9 to TRBJ1-3; 7 nucleotides match TRBD1. Germline V gene data show CDR1 as SEHNR and CDR2 as FQNEAQ (reference sequence). V trimming: 0 bases; J trimming: 7 bases; junction bases outside the gene matches: 9. The CDR3 sequence is 16 residues long. This CDR3 is CASSLAAPQGNNTIYF. The CDR3 nucleotides read TGTGCCAGCAGCTTAGCCGCCCCACAGGGGAACAACACCATATATTTT.

The chain has TRBV5-1 and TRBJ1-1; 8 bases are shared with TRBD1. Germline assignment: CDR1 SGHRS and CDR2 YFSETQ. This CDR3 is 16 amino acids long. J was trimmed by 4 bases and V by 3 bases; bases with no gene match: 11. The chain's CDR3 is CASSSLGTGGRTEAFF. Written as DNA, the CDR3 is TGCGCCAGCAGCTCTCTAGGGACAGGAGGGCGCACTGAAGCTTTCTTT.

The chain has TRBV30 and TRBJ2-2; 8 bases are a match to TRBD1. This CDR3 has 15 residues. Looked up from germline, CDR1 is GTSNPN and CDR2 is SVGIG (reference sequence). J lost 7 bases, V lost 3 bases, and 10 bases had no gene match. CDR3 nucleotides: TGTGCCTGGAGGTTGAGGACAGGGCGAAACGGGGAGCTGTTTTTT. Its translation is CAWRLRTGRNGELFF.

This chain links TRBV6-1 with TRBJ2-7, with D possibly TRBD2 on 5 matching bases. Per the germline V gene, CDR1 is MNHNS and CDR2 is SASEGT. V dropped 7 bases and J dropped 3 bases, with 16 bases sitting between them. CDR3 size: 14 residues. The CDR3 is CASTWSREIYEQYF. For the CDR3, the DNA is TGTGCCAGCACTTGGTCGAGGGAGATCTACGAGCAGTACTTC.

V is TRBV9 and J is TRBJ2-5, with D possibly matching TRBD2 (6 bases). This CDR3 contains 17 residues. Germline V gene sequence: CDR1 SGDLS, CDR2 YYNGEE. Trimming left V 1 base short and J 3 bases short, with 19 bases between. CDR3 in amino acids: CASSVSGELHTEETQYF. CDR3 in DNA: TGTGCCAGCAGCGTATCGGGGGAGTTGCATACGGAAGAGACCCAGTACTTC. Full variable domain (remainder filled in from reference TRBV9 and TRBJ2-5): DSGVTQTPKHLITATGQRVTLRCSPRSGDLSVYWYQQSLDQGLQFLIQYYNGEERAKGNILERFSAQQFPDLHSELNLSSLELGDSALYFCASSVSGELHTEETQYFGPGTRLLVL.

This clone was recorded once. J is TRBJ2-3 and V is TRBV10-3; D is possibly TRBD2 (6 bases). Trimming shortened V by 6 bases and J by 2 bases, and 15 bases separated the two germline ends. The CDR3 totals 15 residues. From germline, CDR1 is ENHRY and CDR2 SYGVKD. As DNA, the CDR3 is TGTGCCATCAGCCACGGGACTCGCCCCACAGATACGCAGTATTTT. It codes for CAISHGTRPTDTQYF.

The rearrangement joins TRBV19 to TRBJ1-6, with a tentative D call TRBD1 (6 bases). V was pared by 3 bases and J by 4 bases, with 10 bases between. CDR1 and CDR2 from the germline V gene are LNHDA and SQIVND (reference sequence). The CDR3 spans 15 residues. The CDR3 here is CASSMEQGYNSPLHF. The CDR3 DNA sequence: TGTGCCAGTAGTATGGAACAGGGATATAATTCACCCCTCCACTTT.

The genes are TRBV25-1 and TRBJ2-2; 11 bases are shared with TRBD2. Germline V gene data show CDR1 as MGHDK and CDR2 as SYGVNS. This CDR3 comprises 15 residues. V dropped 5 bases and J dropped 4; count of bases not matched to a gene: 3. CDR3 sequence (DNA): TGTGCCAGCAGTTCTCTAGCGGGGGGCACCGGGGAGCTGTTTTTT. Protein product: CASSSLAGGTGELFF.

This chain uses TRBV28 with TRBJ1-5, with D unclear. Germline V lookup: CDR1 MDHEN, CDR2 SYDVKM. This CDR3 contains 10 residues. V was clipped by 8 bases and J by 9 bases, with 8 bases between them. CDR3 loop: CASGTLPQHF. DNA for the CDR3: TGTGCCAGCGGCACTTTGCCCCAGCATTTT.

The rearrangement joins TRBV5-8 to TRBJ1-1, with D tentatively TRBD1 (5 bases). This CDR3 comprises 18 residues. Between the trimmed V and J ends, which lost 7 bases and 3 bases, there was a span of 28 bases. Germline CDR1 reads SGHTS; CDR2 reads YDEGEE. The DNA of the CDR3 is TGTGCCAGCCGCCGATCCGAGCAAAGGGGAACGGAGGACACTGAAGCTTTCTTT. It specifies CASRRSEQRGTEDTEAFF.

This sequence joins TRBV28 and TRBJ2-7, with 7 positions matching TRBD1. Germline CDR1 MDHEN, CDR2 SYDVKM. CDR3 size: 14 residues. With 2 bases clipped from V and 4 bases from J, the junction kept 5 bases outside the gene matches. The CDR3 nucleotides are TGTGCCAGCAGTTTACAGGCAGGGGGATACGAGCAGTACTTC. Residues: CASSLQAGGYEQYF.

The chain couples TRBV15 to TRBJ1-3; no definite D call. Between the trimmed V and J ends, which lost 0 bases and 4 bases, there was a span of 16 bases. CDR1 and CDR2 from the germline V gene are LNHNV and YYDKDF (reference sequence). CDR3 length equals 17 residues. CDR3: CATSRDWGVSNGNTIYF. The CDR3 region has the DNA TGTGCCACCAGCAGAGATTGGGGAGTAAGCAACGGAAACACCATATATTTT.

The rearrangement links TRBV29-1 to TRBJ2-3, with D possibly TRBD2 on 7 matching bases. CDR1 is SQVTM, CDR2 ANQGSEA, per germline. Trimming stripped 7 bases from V and 0 bases from J, with 14 bases between. The CDR3 spans 14 residues. CDR3 nucleotides: TGCAGCGACGCCCGGGGGGCTAGCACAGATACGCAGTATTTT. It translates to CSDARGASTDTQYF.

This sequence joins TRBV12-5 and TRBJ1-2, with TRBD1 matching 9 bases. V lost 3 bases, J lost 6 bases, and 8 bases stayed unmatched. Germline assignment: CDR1 LGHNT and CDR2 FRNRAP. The CDR3 length is 15 residues. This CDR3 is CASGLQLQGADGYTF. CDR3 DNA sequence: TGTGCTAGTGGTTTACAATTACAGGGGGCGGATGGCTACACCTTC.

This chain links TRBV10-3 with TRBJ2-5, with a tentative D call TRBD2 (6 bases). This CDR3 region has 14 residues. CDR1 is ENHRY and CDR2 is SYGVKD in the germline V gene. Between the trimmed V and J ends, which lost 2 bases and 5 bases, there was a span of 12 bases. The CDR3 nucleotides are TGTGCCATCAGTGAGAGGGTCGGGGGTGAGACCCAGTACTTC. Protein sequence: CAISERVGGETQYF.